The 17 T cell receptor beta chains listed next were all sequenced from one sample in a study of T cells in Graves' hyperthyroidism and ophthalmopathy. The source material, RNA transcripts, was used to amplify TCR beta CDR3 regions. RT-PCR in the first round (using the HTBI primer set) targeted the TCR CDR3. MiXCR, run by TCRdb on the multiplex PCR reads, gives a single entry per CDR3 protein. The sample lists around 600,000 distinct CDR3 sequences, 13% to 15% occurring once. The sequenced sample consisted of blood. These receptors all stem from a woman aged 18-35 years with Graves' ophthalmopathy.

This clonotype was detected many times. The CDR3 protein is CSASLPGTPNEKLFF. The CDR3 coding sequence is TGCAGTGCTAGTCTTCCGGGGACACCTAATGAAAAACTGTTTTTT. The chain joins TRBV20-1 to TRBJ1-4; the D gene is possibly TRBD1 (6 bases). The CDR3 sequence is 15 residues long. V shed 3 bases and J shed 3 bases, with 14 bases lying between them. Germline V CDR1 and CDR2: DFQATT, SNEGSKA (reference sequence).

A word on this clonotype: A much larger clonotype is one base distant, so this may be a read error. The genes are TRBV6-2 or TRBV6-3 and TRBJ1-1, with D perhaps TRBD1 (6 bases). The CDR3 covers 16 residues. Germline CDR1 is MNHEY and CDR2 is SVGEGT. The CDR3 reads CTSSEGGVVLNTEAFF. CDR3 DNA: TGTACCAGCTCGGAAGGGGGGGTTGTTCTGAACACTGAAGCTTTCTTT.

The gene calls are TRBV4-3 and TRBJ2-5, with TRBD2 matching 10 bases. The V segment lost 4 bases and the J segment 5 bases; nucleotides outside the gene matches: 10. Germline V gene data show CDR1 as LGHNA and CDR2 as YSLEER. This CDR3 is 16 amino acids long. Here the CDR3 DNA reads TGCGCCAGCAGCCTTGGCATAAGCGGGAGGGGGGAGACCCAGTACTTC. It specifies CASSLGISGRGETQYF.

This clonotype appeared many times. The chain couples TRBV28 to TRBJ1-1, with a tentative D call TRBD1 (6 bases). V lost 7 bases to trimming and J lost 1 base, with 16 bases between them. Germline assignment: CDR1 MDHEN and CDR2 SYDVKM. The CDR3 length is 15 residues. CDR3 protein: CASITDRYRNTEAFF. The CDR3 nucleotides are TGTGCCAGCATAACCGACAGGTATCGGAACACTGAAGCTTTCTTT.

The sample holds many counts of this clonotype. The chain recombines TRBV19 with TRBJ2-1; D is perhaps TRBD1 (6 bases). Germline V gives CDR1 LNHDA, CDR2 SQIVND (reference sequence). The CDR3 is 13 amino acids. Trimming pared 11 bases from V and 4 bases from J, leaving 15 bases between. CDR3 residues: CARWTVKYNEQFF. In DNA, the CDR3 is TGTGCCCGTTGGACAGTTAAATACAATGAGCAGTTCTTC.

This clonotype was picked up many times. The J gene is TRBJ1-5, the V gene TRBV3-1, with 8 bases matching TRBD1. Germline lookup yields CDR1 LGHDT and CDR2 YNNKEL (reference sequence). The CDR3 has 14 residues. Losses at the gene ends were 2 bases for V and 4 bases for J; bases not matched to a gene: 1. CDR3 DNA: TGTGCCAGCAGCCAACAGGGGGCTAATCAGCCCCAGCATTTT. Protein sequence: CASSQQGANQPQHF.

In its sample, this clonotype was seen a few times. A much larger clone differs from this one at a single base, so this may be a read error. This sequence joins TRBV6-2 or TRBV6-3 and TRBJ1-5; the match to TRBD1 covers 7 bases. CDR3 length equals 15 residues. Germline CDR1 and CDR2: MNHEY and SVGEGT. With V trimmed by 6 bases and J by 0 bases, 5 bases remained unmatched. The CDR3 DNA reads TGTGCCAGCAGCCTCGGACAGGATAGCAATCAGCCCCAGCATTTT. It translates to CASSLGQDSNQPQHF.

This clonotype was observed a handful of times. The J gene is TRBJ1-4, the V gene TRBV6-8; 9 nucleotides align to TRBD1. CDR1 is MNHGY and CDR2 is SAAAGT in the germline V gene. This CDR3 contains 15 residues. After removal of 6 bases from V and 3 bases from J, the junction contained 5 bases not matched to a gene. This CDR3 reads CASRGDRAPNEKLFF. CDR3 DNA sequence: TGTGCCAGCAGGGGGGACAGGGCCCCTAATGAAAAACTGTTTTTT.

This clonotype was counted at least ten times. This chain connects TRBV7-2 to TRBJ2-3; TRBD2 matches 9 bases. Trimming at V came to 5 bases and at J to 4 bases, leaving 13 bases not matched to a gene. Germline CDR1 and CDR2: SGHTA and FQGNSA. CDR3 length: 17 residues. CDR3 region: CASSARLADPWADTQYF. CDR3 DNA: TGTGCCAGCAGCGCCCGACTAGCGGACCCGTGGGCAGATACGCAGTATTTT.

This clonotype was counted ten times or more. The chain combines TRBV12-3 or TRBV12-4 with TRBJ2-4, with TRBD1 identical over 7 bases. Germline trimming cut 4 bases from V and 7 bases from J; bases unmatched to any gene: 10. The CDR3 spans 15 residues. The CDR3 is CASSSTTGTVNIQYF. Written as DNA, the CDR3 is TGTGCCAGCAGTTCGACGACGGGGACAGTTAACATTCAGTACTTC.

This clonotype was counted a few times. Just one base apart from a much larger clone, this may be a read error. The chain carries TRBV6-5 and TRBJ2-1; 9 bases line up with TRBD2. V lost 2 bases to trimming and J lost 5 bases; unmatched junction nucleotides: 4. The CDR3 extends over 15 amino acids. Germline V gene sequence: CDR1 MNHEY, CDR2 SVGAGI. The chain's CDR3 is CASSYRLAAHNEQFF. CDR3 DNA sequence: TGTGCCAGCAGTTACCGACTAGCGGCTCACAATGAGCAGTTCTTC.

In this sample, this clonotype turned up a few times. J is TRBJ1-1 and V is TRBV19, with 7 nucleotides matching TRBD1. Germline-derived CDR1 and CDR2 are LNHDA and SQIVND (reference sequence). Trimming cost V 7 bases and J 7 bases; bases outside gene matches: 9. The CDR3 consists of 13 residues. The CDR3 region has the DNA TGTGCCAGTATTTCCCTTCGGGACAGTGAAGCTTTCTTT. It codes for CASISLRDSEAFF. The variable domain in full, completed from reference TRBV19 and TRBJ1-1, reads DGGITQSPKYLFRKEGQNVTLSCEQNLNHDAMYWYRQDPGQGLRLIYYSQIVNDFQKGDIAEGYSVSREKKESFPLTVTSAQKNPTAFYLCASISLRDSEAFFGQGTRLTVV.

Notes on this clonotype: The junction departs from germline at one end; a sequencing error may be responsible. This chain uses TRBV11-3 with TRBJ2-1; TRBD1 matches 7 bases. CDR1 and CDR2 (germline): SGHNT, YENEEA. The CDR3 spans 12 residues. The CDR3 loop reads CASSYRRQGKVF. The DNA of the CDR3 is TGTGCCAGCAGCTACAGAAGACAGGGTAAGGTCTTC.

The V and J genes are TRBV6-1 and TRBJ1-3; D may be TRBD1 (6 bases). This CDR3 contains 14 residues. Germline V gives CDR1 MNHNS, CDR2 SASEGT. Deletions cut 6 bases from V and 8 bases from J, with 17 bases between. This chain's CDR3 is CASRIQGEVYTIYF. The CDR3 nucleotides read TGTGCCAGCAGGATACAGGGTGAAGTCTACACCATATATTTT.

This clonotype was detected ten times or more. The genes are TRBV6-1 and TRBJ2-1; 10 nucleotides agree with TRBD2. Germline lookup yields CDR1 MNHNS and CDR2 SASEGT. J was trimmed by 3 bases and V by 6 bases; bases with no gene match: 11. The CDR3 totals 17 residues. The CDR3 sequence: CASRLIRTSGYYNEQFF. The CDR3 DNA follows: TGTGCCAGCAGGCTAATACGGACTAGCGGTTACTACAATGAGCAGTTCTTC.

Ten or more counts support this clonotype. The rearrangement links TRBV30 to TRBJ1-4; possibly TRBD1 for D (6 bases). CDR3 length equals 15 residues. The germline gives CDR1 GTSNPN, CDR2 SVGIG (reference sequence). V was pared by 1 base and J by 6 bases, with 15 bases between. Here the CDR3 DNA reads TGTGCCTGGAGTGGGGCGGGGGGCTTGGATGAAAAACTGTTTTTT. It specifies CAWSGAGGLDEKLFF.

In its sample, this clonotype was seen many times. This chain links TRBV6-1 with TRBJ2-1; no reliable D call. The CDR3 is 15 amino acids. CDR1 is MNHNS and CDR2 is SASEGT in the germline V gene. Trimming removed 6 bases at V and 0 bases at J, with 12 bases between. This CDR3 reads CASRSFLSSYNEQFF. The CDR3 region has the DNA TGTGCCAGCAGATCTTTCTTAAGCTCCTACAATGAGCAGTTCTTC.